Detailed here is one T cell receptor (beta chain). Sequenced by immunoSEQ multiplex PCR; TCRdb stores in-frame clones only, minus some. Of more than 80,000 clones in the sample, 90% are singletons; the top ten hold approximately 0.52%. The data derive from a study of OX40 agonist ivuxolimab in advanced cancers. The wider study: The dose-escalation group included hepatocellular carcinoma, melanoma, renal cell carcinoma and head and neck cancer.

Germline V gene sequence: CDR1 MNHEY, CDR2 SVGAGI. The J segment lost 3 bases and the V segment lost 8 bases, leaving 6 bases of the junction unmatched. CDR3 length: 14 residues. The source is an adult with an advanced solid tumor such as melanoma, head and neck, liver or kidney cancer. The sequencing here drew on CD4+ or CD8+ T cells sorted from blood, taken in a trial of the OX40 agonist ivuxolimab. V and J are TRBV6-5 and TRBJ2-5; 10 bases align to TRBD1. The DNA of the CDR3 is TGTGCCAGCTATGCCGGGACAGGGGAAGAGACCCAGTACTTC. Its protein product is CASYAGTGEETQYF.